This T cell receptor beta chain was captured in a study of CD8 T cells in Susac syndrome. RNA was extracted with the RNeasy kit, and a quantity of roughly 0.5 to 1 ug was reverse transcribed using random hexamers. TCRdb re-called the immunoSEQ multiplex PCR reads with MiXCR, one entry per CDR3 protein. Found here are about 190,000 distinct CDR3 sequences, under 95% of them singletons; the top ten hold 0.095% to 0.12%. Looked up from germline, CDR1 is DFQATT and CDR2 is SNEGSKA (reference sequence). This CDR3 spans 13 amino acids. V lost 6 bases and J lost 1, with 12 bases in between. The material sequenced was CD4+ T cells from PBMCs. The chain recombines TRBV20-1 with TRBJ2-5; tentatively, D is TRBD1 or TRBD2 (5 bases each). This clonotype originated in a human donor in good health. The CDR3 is CSAETGAQETQYF. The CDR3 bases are TGCAGTGCAGAAACCGGGGCCCAAGAGACCCAGTACTTC.